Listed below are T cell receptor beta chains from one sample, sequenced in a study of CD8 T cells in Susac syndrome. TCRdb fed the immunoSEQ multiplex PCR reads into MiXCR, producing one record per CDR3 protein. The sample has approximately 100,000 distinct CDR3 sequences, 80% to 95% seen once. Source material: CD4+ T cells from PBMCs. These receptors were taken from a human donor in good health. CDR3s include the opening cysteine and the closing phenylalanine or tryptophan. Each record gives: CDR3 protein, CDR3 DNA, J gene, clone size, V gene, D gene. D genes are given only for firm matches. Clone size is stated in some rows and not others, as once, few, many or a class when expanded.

CDR3aa: CASTMTSGSYNEQFF; CDR3nt: TGTGCCAGTACTATGACTAGCGGATCCTACAATGAGCAGTTCTTC; j_gene: TRBJ2-1; abundance: .; v_gene: TRBV19; d_gene: TRBD2
CDR3aa: CASSIEWAMNTEAFF; CDR3nt: TGTGCCAGTAGTATAGAGTGGGCCATGAACACTGAAGCTTTCTTT; j_gene: TRBJ1-1; abundance: .; v_gene: TRBV19; d_gene: .
CDR3aa: CASSVTSSTSTDTQYF; CDR3nt: TGTGCCAGCAGCGTTACTAGCAGTACTAGCACAGATACGCAGTATTTT; j_gene: TRBJ2-3; abundance: .; v_gene: TRBV6-4; d_gene: .
CDR3aa: CASSYSETQYF; CDR3nt: TGTGCCAGCAGTTATAGCGAGACCCAGTACTTC; j_gene: TRBJ2-5; abundance: few; v_gene: TRBV6-2/TRBV6-3; d_gene: .
CDR3aa: CASSLLGLAGGQETQYF; CDR3nt: TGTGCCAGCAGCTTATTGGGACTAGCGGGAGGCCAAGAGACCCAGTACTTC; j_gene: TRBJ2-5; abundance: .; v_gene: TRBV7-8; d_gene: TRBD2
CDR3aa: CSAPPGRGSSYEQYF; CDR3nt: TGCAGTGCTCCCCCGGGCAGGGGCTCCTCCTACGAGCAGTACTTC; j_gene: TRBJ2-7; abundance: .; v_gene: TRBV20-1; d_gene: .
CDR3aa: CASNRAGGYNEQFF; CDR3nt: TGTGCCAGCAATAGAGCGGGAGGTTACAATGAGCAGTTCTTC; j_gene: TRBJ2-1; abundance: .; v_gene: TRBV25-1; d_gene: TRBD2
CDR3aa: CASNPPGGMNIQYF; CDR3nt: TGTGCCAGCAACCCCCCAGGGGGTATGAACATTCAGTACTTC; j_gene: TRBJ2-4; abundance: .; v_gene: TRBV2; d_gene: TRBD1
CDR3aa: CASRLAGGIEQYF; CDR3nt: TGTGCCAGCAGACTAGCGGGAGGGATCGAGCAGTACTTC; j_gene: TRBJ2-7; abundance: few; v_gene: TRBV6-2/TRBV6-3; d_gene: TRBD2
CDR3aa: CASRRERGDGEQYF; CDR3nt: TGTGCCAGCCGCCGGGAACGGGGAGATGGGGAGCAGTACTTC; j_gene: TRBJ2-7; abundance: .; v_gene: TRBV2; d_gene: .
CDR3aa: CASSQADGTDTQYF; CDR3nt: TGTGCCAGCAGCCAGGCCGACGGCACAGATACGCAGTATTTT; j_gene: TRBJ2-3; abundance: .; v_gene: TRBV3-1; d_gene: .
CDR3aa: CASSPDYQSKSYEQYF; CDR3nt: TGTGCCAGCAGCCCCGATTACCAGAGTAAGTCCTACGAGCAGTACTTC; j_gene: TRBJ2-7; abundance: .; v_gene: TRBV5-6; d_gene: .
CDR3aa: CASSYASSNQPQHF; CDR3nt: TGTGCCAGCAGTTACGCGTCCAGCAATCAGCCCCAGCATTTT; j_gene: TRBJ1-5; abundance: once; v_gene: TRBV6-5; d_gene: .
CDR3aa: CASSESPITEAFF; CDR3nt: TGTGCCAGCAGTGAATCACCTATCACTGAAGCTTTCTTT; j_gene: TRBJ1-1; abundance: .; v_gene: TRBV2; d_gene: .
CDR3aa: CASSSGTAYGYTF; CDR3nt: TGTGCCAGCAGCTCCGGGACCGCATATGGCTACACCTTC; j_gene: TRBJ1-2; abundance: .; v_gene: TRBV11-2; d_gene: .
CDR3aa: CASSQITGVSEAFF; CDR3nt: TGCGCCAGCAGCCAAATAACAGGGGTAAGTGAAGCTTTCTTT; j_gene: TRBJ1-1; abundance: .; v_gene: TRBV4-3; d_gene: TRBD1
CDR3aa: CASSQVTVNTEAFF; CDR3nt: TGTGCCAGCAGCCAAGTCACGGTGAACACTGAAGCTTTCTTT; j_gene: TRBJ1-1; abundance: .; v_gene: TRBV4-2; d_gene: .
CDR3aa: CSARLSPTNEKLFF; CDR3nt: TGCAGTGCTAGGCTATCCCCAACTAATGAAAAACTGTTTTTT; j_gene: TRBJ1-4; abundance: .; v_gene: TRBV20-1; d_gene: .
CDR3aa: CASSYSTGSLETQYF; CDR3nt: TGTGCCAGCAGTTACTCGACAGGGTCTTTAGAGACCCAGTACTTC; j_gene: TRBJ2-5; abundance: .; v_gene: TRBV6-5; d_gene: TRBD1
CDR3aa: CASSLGSTDSGNTIYF; CDR3nt: TGTGCCAGCAGTCTAGGGTCTACCGACTCTGGAAACACCATATATTTT; j_gene: TRBJ1-3; abundance: .; v_gene: TRBV12-3/TRBV12-4; d_gene: .
CDR3aa: CASSQIPGQASNF; CDR3nt: TGTGCCAGCAGCCAAATTCCGGGACAGGCTTCCAATTTT; j_gene: TRBJ1-5; abundance: .; v_gene: TRBV3-1; d_gene: TRBD1
CDR3aa: CASGYGGSSYEQYF; CDR3nt: TGCGCCAGCGGATACGGGGGAAGCTCCTACGAGCAGTACTTC; j_gene: TRBJ2-7; abundance: .; v_gene: TRBV4-1; d_gene: .
CDR3aa: CASSLAGDIRLNTEAFF; CDR3nt: TGTGCCAGCAGCTTGGCAGGAGACATAAGGCTGAACACTGAAGCTTTCTTT; j_gene: TRBJ1-1; abundance: .; v_gene: TRBV5-6; d_gene: .
CDR3aa: CASSLVSLNYGYTF; CDR3nt: TGTGCCAGCAGCTTAGTATCTTTGAACTATGGCTACACCTTC; j_gene: TRBJ1-2; abundance: .; v_gene: TRBV7-9; d_gene: .
CDR3aa: CASSLGGLAGTNEQFF; CDR3nt: TGTGCCAGCAGTCTCGGTGGGCTAGCGGGGACCAATGAGCAGTTCTTC; j_gene: TRBJ2-1; abundance: .; v_gene: TRBV12-3/TRBV12-4; d_gene: TRBD2
CDR3aa: CASSLQLSPVAKNIQYF; CDR3nt: TGTGCCAGCAGCTTACAGCTCAGTCCCGTAGCCAAAAACATTCAGTACTTC; j_gene: TRBJ2-4; abundance: .; v_gene: TRBV13; d_gene: .
CDR3aa: CASSLDRGGGYEQYF; CDR3nt: TGCGCCAGCAGCTTGGACAGAGGGGGAGGCTACGAGCAGTACTTC; j_gene: TRBJ2-7; abundance: once; v_gene: TRBV5-1; d_gene: .
CDR3aa: CASSFVTPGNTIYF; CDR3nt: TGTGCCAGCAGTTTCGTCACCCCTGGAAACACCATATATTTT; j_gene: TRBJ1-3; abundance: .; v_gene: TRBV12-3/TRBV12-4; d_gene: .
CDR3aa: CSVGFNRPGQGALYEQYF; CDR3nt: TGCAGCGTTGGTTTTAACCGTCCGGGACAGGGGGCTCTCTACGAGCAGTACTTC; j_gene: TRBJ2-7; abundance: .; v_gene: TRBV29-1; d_gene: TRBD1
CDR3aa: CASSAGQGAHEQYF; CDR3nt: TGCGCCAGCAGCGCGGGACAGGGGGCCCACGAGCAGTACTTC; j_gene: TRBJ2-7; abundance: .; v_gene: TRBV5-1; d_gene: TRBD1
CDR3aa: CASSPGTSYEQFF; CDR3nt: TGTGCCAGCTCACCAGGGACTAGTTATGAGCAGTTCTTC; j_gene: TRBJ2-1; abundance: .; v_gene: TRBV18; d_gene: TRBD2
CDR3aa: CASSPYRDYEQYF; CDR3nt: TGTGCCAGCAGCCCCTACCGGGACTACGAGCAGTACTTC; j_gene: TRBJ2-7; abundance: .; v_gene: TRBV6-5; d_gene: .
CDR3aa: CSALAENYGYTF; CDR3nt: TGCAGTGCTCTTGCAGAGAACTATGGCTACACCTTC; j_gene: TRBJ1-2; abundance: .; v_gene: TRBV20-1; d_gene: .
CDR3aa: CASSSWTGGKEEQYF; CDR3nt: TGTGCCAGCAGCTCCTGGACAGGGGGCAAGGAAGAGCAGTACTTC; j_gene: TRBJ2-7; abundance: once; v_gene: TRBV7-9; d_gene: TRBD1
CDR3aa: CASSLYGASYNEQFF; CDR3nt: TGCGCCAGCAGCTTATACGGGGCCTCCTACAATGAGCAGTTCTTC; j_gene: TRBJ2-1; abundance: .; v_gene: TRBV5-1; d_gene: .
CDR3aa: CSVGDQNTGVPSSTDTQYF; CDR3nt: TGCAGCGTTGGAGACCAAAATACCGGGGTCCCGTCAAGCACAGATACGCAGTATTTT; j_gene: TRBJ2-3; abundance: .; v_gene: TRBV29-1; d_gene: .
CDR3aa: CASSGLTGNEKLFF; CDR3nt: TGTGCCAGTAGCGGTCTAACGGGGAATGAAAAACTGTTTTTT; j_gene: TRBJ1-4; abundance: .; v_gene: TRBV19; d_gene: .
CDR3aa: CASSLAIRGSYYGYTF; CDR3nt: TGTGCCAGCAGTTTAGCGATAAGGGGGTCTTACTATGGCTACACCTTC; j_gene: TRBJ1-2; abundance: once; v_gene: TRBV12-3/TRBV12-4; d_gene: .
CDR3aa: CATSRDTLMGETQYF; CDR3nt: TGTGCCACCAGCAGAGATACTCTTATGGGCGAGACGCAGTATTTT; j_gene: TRBJ2-3; abundance: .; v_gene: TRBV15; d_gene: .
CDR3aa: CASSESRISNQPQHF; CDR3nt: TGTGCCAGCAGTGAAAGCAGGATTAGCAATCAGCCCCAGCATTTT; j_gene: TRBJ1-5; abundance: .; v_gene: TRBV2; d_gene: .
CDR3aa: CSALTEGAYEQYF; CDR3nt: TGCAGCGCCTTGACAGAAGGGGCTTACGAGCAGTACTTC; j_gene: TRBJ2-7; abundance: .; v_gene: TRBV29-1; d_gene: .
CDR3aa: CSVGTIGTGELFF; CDR3nt: TGCAGCGTTGGCACCATCGGGACCGGGGAGCTGTTTTTT; j_gene: TRBJ2-2; abundance: .; v_gene: TRBV29-1; d_gene: .
CDR3aa: CASSEALLNYGYTF; CDR3nt: TGTGCCAGCAGTGAAGCGCTTCTAAACTATGGCTACACCTTC; j_gene: TRBJ1-2; abundance: .; v_gene: TRBV2; d_gene: .
CDR3aa: CASSFDGGTDTQYF; CDR3nt: TGTGCCAGCAGCTTTGATGGAGGGACAGATACGCAGTATTTT; j_gene: TRBJ2-3; abundance: .; v_gene: TRBV7-3; d_gene: .
CDR3aa: CASSPTSGSFNEQFF; CDR3nt: TGTGCCAGCAGCCCAACTAGCGGGAGTTTCAATGAGCAGTTCTTC; j_gene: TRBJ2-1; abundance: .; v_gene: TRBV7-8; d_gene: TRBD2
CDR3aa: CASSDDRGNEQFF; CDR3nt: TGTGCCAGTAGTGACGACAGGGGCAATGAGCAGTTCTTC; j_gene: TRBJ2-1; abundance: .; v_gene: TRBV19; d_gene: TRBD1
CDR3aa: CASSPTRRASLDYGYTF; CDR3nt: TGTGCCAGCAGCCCCACCAGACGAGCCTCCTTGGACTATGGCTACACCTTC; j_gene: TRBJ1-2; abundance: .; v_gene: TRBV7-9; d_gene: .
CDR3aa: CASRHTAGASSYEQYF; CDR3nt: TGTGCCAGCAGACATACGGCAGGGGCCAGCTCCTACGAGCAGTACTTC; j_gene: TRBJ2-7; abundance: .; v_gene: TRBV28; d_gene: .
CDR3aa: CASQGGDEQFF; CDR3nt: TGTGCAAGTCAGGGAGGTGATGAGCAGTTCTTC; j_gene: TRBJ2-1; abundance: .; v_gene: TRBV12-2; d_gene: .
CDR3aa: CASTPKNPPDTQYF; CDR3nt: TGTGCCAGCACCCCGAAGAACCCCCCAGATACGCAGTATTTT; j_gene: TRBJ2-3; abundance: .; v_gene: TRBV2; d_gene: .
CDR3aa: CASSFGQGAQGPNQPQHF; CDR3nt: TGTGCCAGCAGTTTTGGACAGGGGGCTCAGGGTCCCAATCAGCCCCAGCATTTT; j_gene: TRBJ1-5; abundance: .; v_gene: TRBV6-5; d_gene: TRBD1
CDR3aa: CASSQVKETQYF; CDR3nt: TGTGCCAGCAGCCAAGTAAAGGAGACCCAGTACTTC; j_gene: TRBJ2-5; abundance: .; v_gene: TRBV3-1; d_gene: .
CDR3aa: CASSRQGSDYGYTF; CDR3nt: TGCGCCAGCAGCCGACAGGGATCCGACTATGGCTACACCTTC; j_gene: TRBJ1-2; abundance: few; v_gene: TRBV4-3; d_gene: TRBD1
CDR3aa: CASSSTGTANSPLHF; CDR3nt: TGTGCCAGCAGCTCGACCGGGACAGCTAATTCACCCCTCCACTTT; j_gene: TRBJ1-6; abundance: .; v_gene: TRBV7-9; d_gene: TRBD1
CDR3aa: CSVASGGEQYF; CDR3nt: TGCAGCGTTGCTAGCGGCGGCGAGCAGTACTTC; j_gene: TRBJ2-7; abundance: .; v_gene: TRBV29-1; d_gene: TRBD2
CDR3aa: CASRMTDYSNQPQHF; CDR3nt: TGTGCCAGCAGAATGACAGATTATAGCAATCAGCCCCAGCATTTT; j_gene: TRBJ1-5; abundance: .; v_gene: TRBV6-1; d_gene: .
CDR3aa: CASSFWAGPTDTQYF; CDR3nt: TGTGCCAGCAGCTTCTGGGCGGGGCCGACAGATACGCAGTATTTT; j_gene: TRBJ2-3; abundance: .; v_gene: TRBV7-2; d_gene: .
CDR3aa: CASSQDRRGISPLHF; CDR3nt: TGCGCCAGCAGCCAAGATCGGAGAGGGATTTCACCCCTCCACTTT; j_gene: TRBJ1-6; abundance: .; v_gene: TRBV4-1; d_gene: .